The 14 T cell receptor beta chains given below trace back to one sample, sequenced in a study of blood T cell repertoires in COVID-19. Using immunoSEQ multiplex PCR, the repertoire was profiled, and TCRdb retains in-frame clones only, with some absent. The sample shows some 230,000 clones, approximately 82% of them seen only once. Material for sequencing was PBMCs or T cells enriched from blood (not recorded which). The receptors derive from a man between 35 and 55 years old who had recovered from COVID-19.

This clone came up many times. V usage is TRBV19 and J usage is TRBJ2-1; 15 bases line up with TRBD2. CDR1 and CDR2 (germline): LNHDA, SQIVND (reference sequence). CDR3 length: 15 residues. V gave up 5 bases and J gave up 5 bases; unmatched junction bases: 1. CDR3 in DNA: TGTGCCAGTAGTGGACTAGCGGGAGGGGACAATGAGCAGTTCTTC. Protein sequence: CASSGLAGGDNEQFF.

The genes are TRBV6-5 and TRBJ1-5, with TRBD1 identical over 7 bases. V was clipped by 6 bases and J by 3 bases; unmatched bases: 8. Germline V gene lookup returns CDR1 MNHEY and CDR2 SVGAGI. This CDR3 has 15 residues. CDR3 sequence: CASRSTGATNQPQHF. Written as DNA, the CDR3 is TGTGCCAGCAGATCAACAGGGGCCACCAATCAGCCCCAGCATTTT.

The chain carries TRBV15 and TRBJ2-1; the match to TRBD1 covers 8 bases. V shed 5 bases and J 5 bases; nucleotides not matched to a gene: 5. The CDR3 extends over 14 amino acids. Germline V lookup: CDR1 LNHNV, CDR2 YYDKDF (reference sequence). Here the CDR3 reads CATSPWTGNNEQFF. The CDR3 nucleotides read TGTGCCACCAGCCCTTGGACAGGGAACAATGAGCAGTTCTTC.

Regarding this clone: A much larger clone differs by one base, so this may be a read error. Other DNA sequences in this sample translate to the same CDR3. The chain uses TRBV4-1 and TRBJ1-6, with unresolved D. The CDR3 runs to 13 residues. The ends were cut back, 2 bases at V and 8 bases at J, with 7 bases in the middle. Germline V gene lookup returns CDR1 MGHRA and CDR2 YSYEKL. The CDR3 spells CASSQREDSPLHF. The CDR3 DNA is TGCGCCAGCAGCCAAAGGGAGGATTCACCCCTCCACTTT.

This clone appeared once. The chain combines TRBV7-8 with TRBJ2-7, with 7 bases lining up with TRBD1. This CDR3 has 15 residues. V gave up 7 bases and J gave up 5 bases; unmatched junction bases: 14. Germline CDR1 is SGHVS and CDR2 is FQNEAQ. CDR3 sequence reads: CASNTAGTEANEQYF. In DNA form, the CDR3 reads TGTGCCAGCAACACTGCCGGGACAGAGGCTAACGAGCAGTACTTC.

V and J are TRBV7-9 and TRBJ1-4; D call uncertain. Germline lookup yields CDR1 SEHNR and CDR2 FQNEAQ (reference sequence). With 6 bases removed from V and 11 bases from J, the gap between germline ends came to 22 bases. The CDR3 has 15 residues. The CDR3 nucleotides read TGTGCCAGCAGTCCCACCGCACTAGAGTATGGGAAACTGTTTTTT. Translation: CASSPTALEYGKLFF.

V and J are TRBV29-1 and TRBJ1-5; 9 bases line up with TRBD1. The CDR3 has 15 residues. CDR1 is SQVTM, CDR2 ANQGSEA, per germline. The J segment lost 2 bases and the V segment lost 6 bases, leaving 8 bases of the junction unmatched. In DNA form, the CDR3 reads TGCAGCGTACAGGGGGCTGGGGGGGGCAATCAGCCCCAGCATTTT. Translating it yields CSVQGAGGGNQPQHF.

This clone was seen once. This chain links TRBV7-9 with TRBJ1-6; D is unresolved. Trimming left V 3 bases short and J 3 bases short, with 9 bases between. There are 15 residues in the CDR3. Germline V lookup: CDR1 SEHNR, CDR2 FQNEAQ (reference sequence). In nucleotides, the CDR3 is TGTGCCAGCAGCTTCGGAGGAGTCTATAATTCACCCCTCCACTTT. Translating gives CASSFGGVYNSPLHF.

The chain joins TRBV5-1 to TRBJ1-2; D remains unclear. V dropped 0 bases and J dropped 1 base, with 7 bases sitting between them. Germline assignment: CDR1 SGHRS and CDR2 YFSETQ. The CDR3 runs to 14 residues. CDR3 DNA: TGCGCCAGCAGCTTGGAACAGTTTAACTATGGCTACACCTTC. Its translation: CASSLEQFNYGYTF.

The V and J genes are TRBV7-6 and TRBJ1-3; D possibly corresponds to TRBD1 (5 bases). V gave up 3 bases and J gave up 8 bases, with 20 bases separating them. Germline loops: CDR1 SGHVS, CDR2 FNYEAQ. The CDR3 totals 16 residues. The CDR3 DNA follows: TGTGCCAGCAGCTTTTCCGGCGGGGGTTATGTTGACACCATATATTTT. Translated, it gives CASSFSGGGYVDTIYF. The variable domain in full, completed from reference TRBV7-6 and TRBJ1-3, reads GAGVSQSPRYKVTKRGQDVALRCDPISGHVSLYWYRQALGQGPEFLTYFNYEAQQDKSGLPNDRFSAERPEGSISTLTIQRTEQRDSAMYRCASSFSGGGYVDTIYFGEGSWLTVV.

This clone was observed once. J is TRBJ2-1 and V is TRBV29-1; TRBD2 matches at 12 bases. The germline V gene encodes CDR1 SQVTM and CDR2 ANQGSEA. With V trimmed by 5 bases and J by 9 bases, 5 bases remained unmatched. This CDR3 is built from 13 residues. CDR3 nucleotide sequence: TGCAGCGTTTCTAGCGGGGGGGTCGGTGAGCAGTTCTTC. As protein: CSVSSGGVGEQFF.

The rearrangement joins TRBV4-2 to TRBJ1-1, with 7 bases that match TRBD1. The V and J ends lost 4 bases and 4 bases, in that order; junction bases with no gene match: 6. This CDR3 comprises 14 residues. Germline-derived CDR1 and CDR2 are LGHNA and YNFKEQ. CDR3 sequence: CASSRGAGGTEAFF. The CDR3 region has the DNA TGTGCCAGCAGCCGGGGCGCAGGGGGCACTGAAGCTTTCTTT.

DNA for the CDR3: TGTGCCAGCAGTGATTCGCGGCTTACCCCTGAAAAACTGTTTTTT. Translating it yields CASSDSRLTPEKLFF. This rearrangement joins TRBV6-1 to TRBJ1-4; D not resolved. The CDR3 has 15 residues. The germline V and J ends were trimmed by 3 bases and 7 bases, with 15 bases remaining between them. Germline lookup yields CDR1 MNHNS and CDR2 SASEGT.

This clone was counted a single time. This sequence joins TRBV7-9 and TRBJ2-5, with 7 nucleotides matching TRBD2. Germline V gene sequence: CDR1 SEHNR, CDR2 FQNEAQ (reference sequence). J gave up 1 base and V 9 bases, and 5 bases lay outside the gene matches. The CDR3 is 13 amino acids. The CDR3 sequence: CASGWEGQETQYF. The DNA for the CDR3 is TGTGCCAGTGGGTGGGAGGGCCAAGAGACCCAGTACTTC.